The rows below give T cell receptor beta chains drawn from one sample of a study of blood T cell repertoires in COVID-19. Sequencing used immunoSEQ multiplex PCR; TCRdb keeps in-frame clones, though not all of them. This table has about 350,000 clones, roughly 87% appearing once. The sequenced sample was peripheral blood. All receptors come from a man aged 30-40 years with COVID-19, enrolled during active disease. CDR3s include the opening cysteine and the closing phenylalanine or tryptophan. D genes are given only for firm matches. Where a row states a size, it is once, few, many or the class of an expanded clone; other rows omit it.

V gene: TRBV7-3; clone size: -; J gene: TRBJ2-1; D gene: -; CDR3 DNA: TGTGCCAGCAGCCTACAGGGTTCCTCCTACAATGAGCAGTTCTTC; CDR3 protein: CASSLQGSSYNEQFF
V gene: TRBV18; clone size: -; J gene: TRBJ2-3; D gene: -; CDR3 DNA: TGTGCCAGCTTTCTCGGCGGCGCCACAGATACGCAGTATTTT; CDR3 protein: CASFLGGATDTQYF
V gene: TRBV6-5; clone size: -; J gene: TRBJ2-1; D gene: -; CDR3 DNA: TGTGCCAGCAGTTACTACTCGCCGGGTGAGCAGTTCTTC; CDR3 protein: CASSYYSPGEQFF
V gene: TRBV11-3; clone size: -; J gene: TRBJ2-2; D gene: TRBD1; CDR3 DNA: TGTGCCAGCAGCACGCGAACGGACAGGGGGGTGGCCGGGGAGCTGTTTTTT; CDR3 protein: CASSTRTDRGVAGELFF
V gene: TRBV28; clone size: few; J gene: TRBJ1-5; D gene: -; CDR3 DNA: TGTGCCAGCAGTTTATCCAGGATACCCACGGATCAGCCCCAGCATTTT; CDR3 protein: CASSLSRIPTDQPQHF
V gene: TRBV5-6; clone size: -; J gene: TRBJ2-7; D gene: -; CDR3 DNA: TGTGCCAGCAGCTTGGGGCTAGTCGGCTGGTCCGAGCAGTACTTC; CDR3 protein: CASSLGLVGWSEQYF
V gene: TRBV15; clone size: -; J gene: TRBJ2-7; D gene: -; CDR3 DNA: TGTGCCACCAGCAGAGATATCGTTCGTTCCTACGAGCAGTACTTC; CDR3 protein: CATSRDIVRSYEQYF
V gene: TRBV7-9; clone size: -; J gene: TRBJ2-1; D gene: TRBD2; CDR3 DNA: TGTGCCAGCAGCTCCTTAGCGGGAGGAGGGTACAATGAGCAGTTCTTC; CDR3 protein: CASSSLAGGGYNEQFF
V gene: TRBV6-5; clone size: -; J gene: TRBJ1-5; D gene: TRBD1; CDR3 DNA: TGTGCCAGCAGCCCCGGGACAGGATTTAATCAGCCCCAGCATTTT; CDR3 protein: CASSPGTGFNQPQHF
V gene: TRBV28; clone size: -; J gene: TRBJ1-2; D gene: -; CDR3 DNA: TGTGCCAGCAGTTTATTACAGGACTATGGCTACACCTTC; CDR3 protein: CASSLLQDYGYTF
V gene: TRBV6-1; clone size: -; J gene: TRBJ2-7; D gene: -; CDR3 DNA: TGTGCCAGCAGTGAGACCTCGGACAACGAGCAGTACTTC; CDR3 protein: CASSETSDNEQYF
V gene: TRBV29-1; clone size: -; J gene: TRBJ1-1; D gene: -; CDR3 DNA: TGCAGCGGAACAGGGAACACTGAAGCTTTCTTT; CDR3 protein: CSGTGNTEAFF
V gene: TRBV24-1; clone size: -; J gene: TRBJ2-1; D gene: TRBD2; CDR3 DNA: TGTGCCACCAGTGCCCGAGGACTAGCGGGAGGGGGCAATGAGCAGTTCTTC; CDR3 protein: CATSARGLAGGGNEQFF
V gene: TRBV5-1; clone size: -; J gene: TRBJ2-3; D gene: -; CDR3 DNA: TGCGCCAGCAGCTTGCGGTATCTCAGGGGCGCCGGCACAGATACGCAGTATTTT; CDR3 protein: CASSLRYLRGAGTDTQYF
V gene: TRBV2; clone size: once; J gene: TRBJ1-4; D gene: TRBD1; CDR3 DNA: TGTGCCAGCAGTGATGGGGCAGGGGGCTGGGAAAAACTGTTTTTT; CDR3 protein: CASSDGAGGWEKLFF
V gene: TRBV11-2; clone size: -; J gene: TRBJ1-1; D gene: TRBD1; CDR3 DNA: TGTGCCAGCAGCTTGAGGACAGGGGGCAGACGGAACACTGAAGCTTTCTTT; CDR3 protein: CASSLRTGGRRNTEAFF
V gene: TRBV5-6; clone size: -; J gene: TRBJ2-7; D gene: -; CDR3 DNA: TGTGCCAGCAGAGCTTGGTTTCCGTTGGTGGCAGGCTCCTACGAGCAGTACTTC; CDR3 protein: CASRAWFPLVAGSYEQYF
V gene: TRBV30; clone size: -; J gene: TRBJ2-7; D gene: -; CDR3 DNA: TGTGCCTCCTTGACGGGGAAAAACGAGCAGTACTTC; CDR3 protein: CASLTGKNEQYF
V gene: TRBV7-2; clone size: once; J gene: TRBJ1-6; D gene: TRBD1; CDR3 DNA: TGTGCCAGCAGCTACAGGGGGCTTAATTCACCCCTCCACTTT; CDR3 protein: CASSYRGLNSPLHF
V gene: TRBV27; clone size: -; J gene: TRBJ2-1; D gene: TRBD1; CDR3 DNA: TGTGCCAGCAGTTTATGGGAGACAGGGACTGAGCAGTTCTTC; CDR3 protein: CASSLWETGTEQFF
V gene: TRBV7-2; clone size: -; J gene: TRBJ2-4; D gene: -; CDR3 DNA: TGTGCCAGCAGCCGCCTCGAGACGGGGAAAAACATTCAGTACTTC; CDR3 protein: CASSRLETGKNIQYF
V gene: TRBV6-2/TRBV6-3; clone size: -; J gene: TRBJ2-1; D gene: TRBD2; CDR3 DNA: TGTGCCAGCACCCCCACTTTCTCAGGACTAGCCGTTGAGCAGTTCTTC; CDR3 protein: CASTPTFSGLAVEQFF
V gene: TRBV19; clone size: few; J gene: TRBJ1-2; D gene: TRBD1; CDR3 DNA: TGTGCCAGTACTCCACAGGGGTGGGGCTATGGCTACACCTTC; CDR3 protein: CASTPQGWGYGYTF
V gene: TRBV13; clone size: once; J gene: TRBJ1-1; D gene: -; CDR3 DNA: TGTGCCAGCAGTAACTTCCGAACTGAAGCTTTCTTT; CDR3 protein: CASSNFRTEAFF
V gene: TRBV18; clone size: -; J gene: TRBJ2-7; D gene: TRBD1; CDR3 DNA: TGTGCCAGCTCGTACGACAGGGCCCTATACGAGCAGTACTTC; CDR3 protein: CASSYDRALYEQYF
V gene: TRBV7-6; clone size: -; J gene: TRBJ1-1; D gene: -; CDR3 DNA: TGTGCCAGCAGCCTAAATACAGGGTACGAAGCTTTCTTT; CDR3 protein: CASSLNTGYEAFF
V gene: TRBV14; clone size: -; J gene: TRBJ2-2; D gene: -; CDR3 DNA: TGTGCCAGCAGCCCCACCTGGAACCCGGGGACCGGGGAGCTGTTTTTT; CDR3 protein: CASSPTWNPGTGELFF
V gene: TRBV7-2; clone size: -; J gene: TRBJ2-1; D gene: -; CDR3 DNA: TGTGCCAGCAGCTTTGGGCTTTGGAATGAGCAGTTCTTC; CDR3 protein: CASSFGLWNEQFF
V gene: TRBV5-1; clone size: -; J gene: TRBJ2-1; D gene: -; CDR3 DNA: TGCGCCAGCTCCGGGGGTGAGCAGTTCTTC; CDR3 protein: CASSGGEQFF
V gene: TRBV4-1; clone size: -; J gene: TRBJ2-7; D gene: TRBD1; CDR3 DNA: TGCGCCAGCAGCCAGCCTACGACAGGGTTTCCCTACGAGCAGTACTTC; CDR3 protein: CASSQPTTGFPYEQYF
V gene: TRBV7-3; clone size: -; J gene: TRBJ2-7; D gene: TRBD2; CDR3 DNA: TGTGCCAGCAGCCCTCCAGGAGCGGGGGTTGCAGGCTGGGGTTACGAGCAGTACTTC; CDR3 protein: CASSPPGAGVAGWGYEQYF
V gene: TRBV5-1; clone size: -; J gene: TRBJ1-4; D gene: -; CDR3 DNA: TGCGCCAGCAGCCCAGGTGCGGGATCTAATGAAAAACTGTTTTTT; CDR3 protein: CASSPGAGSNEKLFF
V gene: TRBV5-1; clone size: -; J gene: TRBJ2-4; D gene: TRBD1; CDR3 DNA: TGCGCCAGCAGCTTGACAGGGGGCGTTCAAGGAAACATTCAGTACTTC; CDR3 protein: CASSLTGGVQGNIQYF
V gene: TRBV6-2/TRBV6-3; clone size: once; J gene: TRBJ1-1; D gene: -; CDR3 DNA: TGTGCCAGCAGTCTCGAGACAGGAGCCTTGAACACTGAAGCTTTCTTT; CDR3 protein: CASSLETGALNTEAFF
V gene: TRBV7-2; clone size: -; J gene: TRBJ2-2; D gene: TRBD1; CDR3 DNA: TGTGCCAGCAGCACCCAACAGGGGGCCACCGGGGAGCTGTTTTTT; CDR3 protein: CASSTQQGATGELFF
V gene: TRBV12-3/TRBV12-4; clone size: -; J gene: TRBJ1-1; D gene: -; CDR3 DNA: TGTGCCAGCAGTTTCGTTCGGAACACTGAAGCTTTCTTT; CDR3 protein: CASSFVRNTEAFF
V gene: TRBV4-3; clone size: -; J gene: TRBJ2-5; D gene: -; CDR3 DNA: TGCGCCAGCAGCCTAGCTGTCCAAGAGACCCAGTACTTC; CDR3 protein: CASSLAVQETQYF
V gene: TRBV7-3; clone size: -; J gene: TRBJ2-5; D gene: -; CDR3 DNA: TGTGCCAGCAGCTTCACAGGGGAGACCCAGTACTTC; CDR3 protein: CASSFTGETQYF